This T cell receptor (beta chain) was retrieved from a study of early stage breast cancer tumors. Sequencing was performed with immunoSEQ multiplex PCR; in TCRdb, only in-frame clones are kept and a portion is missing. The table lists about 72,000 clones, 79% of them singletons. The CDR3 is 14 amino acids. CDR1 and CDR2 from the germline V gene are SGHRS and YFSETQ. V lost 0 bases and J 7 bases, leaving 14 bases between the germline ends. Material: blood. The chain recombines TRBV5-1 with TRBJ2-7; D is perhaps TRBD1 (5 bases). This clonotype was sampled from a person between 55 and 70 years old with breast cancer. Here the CDR3 DNA reads TGCGCCAGCAGCTTGGGCGCCGCGCCAGGGGAGCAGTACTTC. Its translation: CASSLGAAPGEQYF.